A single sample is the source of the 25 T cell receptor beta chains below, sequenced in a study of CD8+ T cells in alopecia areata. Described treatment: oral pan-JAK inhibitor, 5-10 mg twice daily. The authors extracted RNA and reverse transcribed it into cDNA as the sequencing template. Generated by immunoSEQ multiplex PCR, the TCRdb table keeps only in-frame clones and is missing some. The data hold about 200,000 clones, with about three fifths observed a single time. Sequenced material: CD4+ T cells sorted from blood, taken at week 4, from a patient treated with tofacitinib. These receptors all stem from a human donor with alopecia areata.

This clone came up a few times. The sample contains more than one DNA sequence encoding this CDR3. The CDR3 region is CASSLNTGELFF. The CDR3 DNA is TGTGCCAGCAGCCTCAACACCGGGGAGCTGTTTTTT. The genes are TRBV5-6 and TRBJ2-2; no reliable D call. The CDR3 contains 12 residues. Germline assignment: CDR1 SGHDT and CDR2 YYEEEE. The ends were cut back, 4 bases at V and 2 bases at J, with 3 bases in the middle. Drawing the rest from reference TRBV5-6 and TRBJ2-2, the complete variable domain is DAGVTQSPTHLIKTRGQQVTLRCSPKSGHDTVSWYQQALGQGPQFIFQYYEEEERQRGNFPDRFSGHQFPNYSSELNVNALLLGDSALYLCASSLNTGELFFGEGSRLTVL.

CDR3: CSVVGEGRDTQYF. The CDR3 DNA reads TGCAGCGTTGTCGGGGAAGGAAGAGATACGCAGTATTTT. This rearrangement joins TRBV29-1 to TRBJ2-3, with TRBD2 as a possible D gene (5 bases). Germline lookup yields CDR1 SQVTM and CDR2 ANQGSEA. V was clipped by 4 bases and J by 5 bases, with 13 bases between them. There are 13 residues in the CDR3.

This clone was counted between two and nine times. V is TRBV25-1 and J is TRBJ2-5; maybe TRBD2 (6 bases). The V end lost 5 bases, the J end lost 5 bases, and 15 bases lay between the germline ends. CDR3 length: 14 residues. Germline CDR1 reads MGHDK; CDR2 reads SYGVNS. In DNA form, the CDR3 reads TGTGCCAGCAGTCCTAGAAGCGGGCTTGAGACCCAGTACTTC. Encoded protein: CASSPRSGLETQYF.

V gene TRBV30 combines with J gene TRBJ2-2; no firm D call. The CDR3 contains 13 residues. The germline V and J ends were trimmed by 3 bases and 8 bases, with 13 bases remaining between them. CDR1 is GTSNPN and CDR2 is SVGIG in the germline V gene (reference sequence). The CDR3 loop reads CAWSLASLGELFF. CDR3 coding DNA: TGTGCCTGGAGCCTTGCCTCCTTAGGGGAGCTGTTTTTT.

V and J are TRBV9 and TRBJ1-1, with D uncertain. The V and J ends lost 0 bases and 6 bases respectively, with 15 bases between them. The V gene's germline CDR1 is SGDLS and CDR2 YYNGEE. The CDR3 is made up of 15 amino acids. The CDR3, as DNA: TGTGCCAGCAGCGTAGTTGACACCGCGGTCGCTGAAGCTTTCTTT. Translated: CASSVVDTAVAEAFF.

On this clone itself: At the DNA level, this CDR3 is encoded by other sequences in the same sample as well. This chain joins TRBV7-9 and TRBJ2-5, with D tentatively TRBD2 (6 bases). The V end lost 0 bases, the J end lost 4 bases, and 6 bases lay between the germline ends. The length of the CDR3 is 13 residues. Germline CDR1 SEHNR, CDR2 FQNEAQ (reference sequence). CDR3 loop: CASSLAGGETQYF. CDR3 coding DNA: TGTGCCAGCAGCTTAGCGGGGGGAGAGACCCAGTACTTC.

CDR3 region: CATRPGLAGGIAKNIQYF. In nucleotides, the CDR3 is TGTGCCACCAGACCGGGACTAGCGGGGGGTATAGCCAAAAACATTCAGTACTTC. The chain uses TRBV5-4 and TRBJ2-4; TRBD2 aligns across 15 bases. Germline-derived CDR1 and CDR2 are SGHNT and YYREEE (reference sequence). The V segment lost 9 bases and the J segment 0 bases; nucleotides outside the gene matches: 10. This CDR3 comprises 18 residues.

The rearrangement links TRBV5-1 to TRBJ2-5; tentatively, D is TRBD2 (5 bases). CDR1 SGHRS and CDR2 YFSETQ come from the germline V gene. This CDR3 spans 14 amino acids. V lost 0 bases to trimming and J lost 0 bases, with 6 bases between them. In DNA form, the CDR3 reads TGCGCCAGCAGCTTGGGCGGGTACCAAGAGACCCAGTACTTC. Translation gives CASSLGGYQETQYF.

V is TRBV6-6 and J is TRBJ1-2, with D uncertain. The CDR3 extends over 13 amino acids. The V gene lost 6 bases and the J gene lost 4 bases, with 12 bases spanning the gap. CDR1 and CDR2 from the germline V gene are MNHNY and SVGAGI (reference sequence). Written as DNA, the CDR3 is TGTGCCAGCAGCAAAATTACAACCTATGGCTACACCTTC. Its translation is CASSKITTYGYTF.

This clone came up once. The genes are TRBV28 and TRBJ1-5; perhaps TRBD1 as D (5 bases). This CDR3 is built from 14 residues. Germline V gives CDR1 MDHEN, CDR2 SYDVKM. Trimming left V 6 bases short and J 7 bases short, with 16 bases between. CDR3 protein: CASSQVDRGQPQHF. CDR3 DNA: TGTGCCAGCAGCCAGGTAGACAGAGGACAGCCCCAGCATTTT.

The chain carries TRBV5-1 and TRBJ2-7; possible D gene TRBD2, 6 bases. V shed 4 bases and J shed 3 bases, with 17 bases lying between them. The CDR3 runs 15 residues. Germline assignment: CDR1 SGHRS and CDR2 YFSETQ. Here the CDR3 DNA reads TGCGCCAGCAGCCGAGAGGGACGGGAGAACTACGAGCAGTACTTC. Protein: CASSREGRENYEQYF.

The chain couples TRBV30 to TRBJ2-1, with 12 bases identical to TRBD2. Germline V gene lookup returns CDR1 GTSNPN and CDR2 SVGIG (reference sequence). The V gene end was trimmed by 0 bases and the J gene end by 2 bases; junction bases not matched to a gene: 8. The CDR3 has 18 amino acids. The CDR3 loop is CAWSVGSWTSGAYNEQFF. The CDR3 nucleotides read TGTGCCTGGAGTGTAGGGTCATGGACTAGCGGGGCCTACAATGAGCAGTTCTTC. Full variable domain (missing parts from reference TRBV30 and TRBJ2-1): SQTIHQWPATLVQPVGSPLSLECTVEGTSNPNLYWYRQAAGRGLQLLFYSVGIGQISSEVPQNLSASRPQDRQFILSSKKLLLSDSGFYLCAWSVGSWTSGAYNEQFFGPGTRLTVL.

As DNA, the CDR3 is TGTGCCAGCAGCCGGATGCTGGGACGGTCTGGAAACACCATATATTTT. This sequence encodes CASSRMLGRSGNTIYF. This chain joins TRBV7-2 and TRBJ1-3, with D possibly matching TRBD1 (5 bases). The CDR3 covers 16 residues. The germline V gene encodes CDR1 SGHTA and CDR2 FQGNSA. The V end was cut by 5 bases, the J end by 1 base, with 15 bases between.

The rearrangement uses TRBV30 and TRBJ1-5, with a possible D match to TRBD1 (6 bases). Trimming took 2 bases from V and 9 from J, leaving 14 bases between them. Germline values: CDR1 GTSNPN, CDR2 SVGIG (reference sequence). This CDR3 contains 13 residues. Here the CDR3 DNA reads TGTGCCTGGAGTCTTGGGGGCGCGGGGCCCCAGCATTTT. Translating it yields CAWSLGGAGPQHF.

The CDR3 reads CASAWGQTNQPQHF. The CDR3 DNA sequence: TGTGCTAGTGCCTGGGGGCAAACCAATCAGCCCCAGCATTTT. The chain recombines TRBV12-5 with TRBJ1-5, with a tentative D call TRBD1 (6 bases). The CDR3 loop spans 14 amino acids. Deletions cut 7 bases from V and 3 bases from J, with 13 bases between. Germline V CDR1 and CDR2: LGHNT, FRNRAP.

The gene calls are TRBV4-3 and TRBJ1-4, with a tentative D call TRBD1 (5 bases). Germline lookup yields CDR1 LGHNA and CDR2 YSLEER. V dropped 5 bases and J dropped 5 bases, with 12 bases sitting between them. The length of the CDR3 is 14 residues. CDR3 loop: CASSVGTGNEKLFF. The CDR3 DNA is TGCGCCAGCAGCGTCGGGACTGGGAATGAAAAACTGTTTTTT.

The sample holds a few counts of this clone. The rearrangement uses TRBV9 and TRBJ2-3; D gene ambiguous. Germline CDR1 is SGDLS and CDR2 is YYNGEE. The CDR3 consists of 14 residues. V was pared by 0 bases and J by 4 bases, with 9 bases between. CDR3 in DNA: TGTGCCAGCAGCGTAGCGCCGGTGGCAGATACGCAGTATTTT. The encoded protein is CASSVAPVADTQYF.

The rearrangement links TRBV6-5 to TRBJ1-6, with 7 bases aligning to TRBD1. This CDR3 contains 16 residues. V lost 3 bases, J lost 7 bases, and 9 bases stayed unmatched. Germline V gene data show CDR1 as MNHEY and CDR2 as SVGAGI. CDR3 protein: CASSYSGQVDNSPLHF. The CDR3, as DNA: TGTGCCAGCAGTTATAGCGGACAGGTGGACAATTCACCCCTCCACTTT.

To note about this clone: Other DNA sequences of this sample code for an identical CDR3. The V gene is TRBV25-1, the J gene TRBJ2-7; D is unclear. The CDR3 totals 11 residues. CDR1 is MGHDK and CDR2 is SYGVNS in the germline V gene. V lost 3 bases and J 2 bases, leaving 2 bases between the germline ends. CDR3 amino acids: CASSDPYEQYF. The CDR3 region has the DNA TGTGCCAGCAGTGACCCCTACGAGCAGTACTTC.

The chain recombines TRBV30 with TRBJ2-3, with 7 bases identical to TRBD2. Trimming at V came to 3 bases and at J to 6 bases, leaving 9 bases not matched to a gene. The CDR3 runs 14 residues. Germline CDR1 reads GTSNPN; CDR2 reads SVGIG (reference sequence). CDR3 loop: CAWRASGSRDTQYF. DNA for the CDR3: TGTGCCTGGAGGGCTAGCGGTAGCAGGGATACGCAGTATTTT.

This clone occurred a few times. This sequence joins TRBV18 and TRBJ2-7; unclear D gene. The V end lost 3 bases, the J end lost 1 base, and 10 bases lay between the germline ends. Germline V gene data show CDR1 as KGHSH and CDR2 as LQKENI. The CDR3 contains 14 residues. Here the CDR3 DNA reads TGTGCCAGCTCACCCGCCCAACGGTCCTACGAGCAGTACTTC. Its translation is CASSPAQRSYEQYF.

J is TRBJ2-3 and V is TRBV5-1, with a tentative D call TRBD2 (5 bases). Per germline, CDR1 SGHRS and CDR2 YFSETQ. The CDR3 spans 14 residues. Trimming took 4 bases from V and 2 from J, leaving 11 bases between them. The CDR3: CASSGGLVTDTQYF. CDR3 sequence (DNA): TGCGCCAGCAGCGGAGGTTTGGTCACAGATACGCAGTATTTT.

The rearrangement links TRBV4-3 to TRBJ1-6, with D perhaps TRBD1 (5 bases). The CDR3 length is 13 residues. V lost 0 bases and J lost 13, with 10 bases in between. Germline loops: CDR1 LGHNA, CDR2 YSLEER. CDR3 loop: CASSQEGGTPLHF. CDR3 nucleotides: TGCGCCAGCAGCCAAGAGGGTGGGACCCCCCTCCACTTT.

The chain has TRBV9 and TRBJ2-5; D is possibly TRBD1 or TRBD2 (6 bases each). Germline V gene sequence: CDR1 SGDLS, CDR2 YYNGEE. The CDR3 has 15 amino acids. Trimming left V 0 bases short and J 2 bases short, with 11 bases between. CDR3: CASSVEGGIQETQYF. The CDR3 DNA follows: TGTGCCAGCAGCGTAGAGGGGGGTATACAAGAGACCCAGTACTTC.

The chain recombines TRBV2 with TRBJ2-1, with 9 bases fitting TRBD2. Per germline, CDR1 SNHLY and CDR2 FYNNEI. The CDR3 is 15 residues long. Germline trimming cut 6 bases from V and 6 bases from J; bases unmatched to any gene: 9. The CDR3 region has the DNA TGTGCCAGCAGATTGGTGGTAGCGGGGGCCAATGAGCAGTTCTTC. This codes for CASRLVVAGANEQFF.